The sequence of this T cell receptor beta chain was determined in a study of human T cells and chemical hapten exposure. Study as a whole: Skin on the upper inner arm, 2 cm by 2 cm in size, was sensitized with 2% DPC. Small pooled library volume differences mainly caused per-sample TCR yield variation.

TCRdb re-called the RACE reads with MiXCR, one entry per CDR3 protein. The table lists roughly 50,000 distinct CDR3 sequences, about 9.9% of them singletons. Time point of the sample: patch test 2, 6 weeks after DPC sensitization. The treatment was: therapeutic diphenylcyclopropenone sensitization with weekly scalp DPC. Prior to application of each patch test, blood was drawn. The CDR3 covers 12 residues. V lost 8 bases to trimming and J lost 1 base, with 9 bases between them. This clonotype was observed at least ten times. The clonotype was recovered from a woman aged 45-60 years with alopecia areata. Some clones in this sample may be carry-over from other donors' samples. Source: whole blood, taken in connection with sensitization to the hapten diphenylcyclopropenone (DPC). The chain links TRBV12-3 or TRBV12-4 to TRBJ2-7, with a possible D match to TRBD1 (5 bases). CDR3 in amino acids: CASRKGSYEQYF. CDR3 DNA: TGTGCCAGCCGGAAGGGGTCCTACGAGCAGTACTTC.